Listed here are 11 T cell receptor beta chains from one sample, sequenced in a study of control samples from healthy donors and cancer patients (dated by TCRdb to about 2020). The library relied on the immunoSEQ multiplex PCR assay. Drawn from immuneACCESS, this table holds only the in-frame rearrangements with V and J called that TCRdb kept. Clones are partly lost; checked studies trace under half to an unresolved V gene and leave the rest unexplained. The sample's clone listing holds fewer than 200,000 clones. The ten largest clones add up to roughly 2% of the sample. The sequenced sample was blood. The receptors were gathered from a woman younger than 45 in good health.

The chain joins TRBV6-5 to TRBJ1-5; 10 positions match TRBD1. Per the germline V gene, CDR1 is MNHEY and CDR2 is SVGAGI. Trimming took 4 bases from V and 5 from J; bases not matched to a gene: 2. The CDR3 consists of 14 residues. CDR3 residues: CASSFGQGDQPQHF. CDR3 coding DNA: TGTGCCAGCAGTTTCGGACAGGGGGATCAGCCCCAGCATTTT.

The chain carries TRBV3-1 (or the pseudogene TRBV3-2) and TRBJ2-3; D is unresolved. CDR1 is LGHDT and CDR2 is YNNKEL in the germline V gene (reference sequence). This CDR3 comprises 13 residues. The germline V and J ends were trimmed by 2 bases and 6 bases, with 9 bases remaining between them. The CDR3 DNA follows: TGTGCCAGCAGCCAATCCCGATGGGATACGCAGTATTTT. Translating gives CASSQSRWDTQYF.

The chain is built from TRBV6-2 or TRBV6-3 and TRBJ2-2; a possible D gene is TRBD1 (7 bases). The CDR3 runs 17 residues. V was clipped by 2 bases and J by 3 bases, with 16 bases between them. Germline CDR1 MNHEY, CDR2 SVGEGT. Written as DNA, the CDR3 is TGTGCCAGCAGTTACCTTTACAGGGGAGGTGACACCGGGGAGCTGTTTTTT. It encodes CASSYLYRGGDTGELFF.

The J gene is TRBJ2-7, the V gene TRBV11-2, with 11 bases identical to TRBD2. This CDR3 comprises 16 residues. Trimming removed 5 bases from V and 3 bases from J; junction bases left unmatched: 9. Germline assignment: CDR1 SGHAT and CDR2 FQNNGV. CDR3 nucleotide sequence: TGTGCCAGCAGCCGGTCAGGGACTAGCGGCTTCTACGAGCAGTACTTC. Its translation is CASSRSGTSGFYEQYF.

The J gene is TRBJ2-1, the V gene TRBV9; 9 nucleotides agree with TRBD1. Germline loops: CDR1 SGDLS, CDR2 YYNGEE. J lost 1 base, V lost 0 bases, and 5 bases had no gene match. This CDR3 comprises 17 residues. The chain's CDR3 is CASSVATGQGSYNEQFF. CDR3 DNA: TGTGCCAGCAGCGTAGCCACGGGACAGGGTTCCTACAATGAGCAGTTCTTC.

V is TRBV6-5 and J is TRBJ1-4; a possible D gene is TRBD1 (5 bases). The V gene's germline CDR1 is MNHEY and CDR2 SVGAGI. This CDR3 comprises 15 residues. The V end was cut by 0 bases, the J end by 4 bases, with 9 bases between. The CDR3 spells CASSYSSGGNEKLFF. CDR3 DNA: TGTGCCAGCAGTTACTCATCGGGGGGTAATGAAAAACTGTTTTTT.

This chain connects TRBV5-4 to TRBJ2-3; no definite D call. The CDR3 totals 13 residues. V lost 0 bases, J lost 3 bases, and 5 bases lay in between. CDR1 is SGHNT, CDR2 YYREEE, per germline (reference sequence). The CDR3 is CASSLEPTDTQYF. The CDR3 nucleotides are TGTGCCAGCAGCTTGGAACCAACAGATACGCAGTATTTT.

The chain recombines TRBV6-6 with TRBJ1-2; D unclear. Trimming stripped 4 bases from V and 8 bases from J, with 11 bases between. Germline values: CDR1 MNHNY, CDR2 SVGAGI (reference sequence). The CDR3 extends over 12 amino acids. The CDR3: CASSSPPFGYTF. The DNA for the CDR3 is TGTGCCAGCAGTTCCCCGCCGTTCGGCTACACCTTC.

V and J are TRBV18 and TRBJ1-5; TRBD1 is a possible D gene (5 bases). The CDR3 is made up of 15 amino acids. Germline loops: CDR1 KGHSH, CDR2 LQKENI. V gave up 0 bases and J gave up 3 bases, with 9 bases separating them. The CDR3 DNA reads TGTGCCAGCTCACCACCGGGACCTTCCAATCAGCCCCAGCATTTT. Translation gives CASSPPGPSNQPQHF.

The chain combines TRBV10-1 with TRBJ2-7; tentative D call: TRBD2 (5 bases). The CDR3 extends over 16 amino acids. V was cut by 0 bases and J by 7 bases, with 19 bases left in between. The germline V gene has CDR1 WNHNN and CDR2 SYGVQD (reference sequence). CDR3 protein: CASSESGVPGSPEQYF. CDR3 coding DNA: TGCGCCAGCAGTGAGTCGGGAGTCCCCGGCTCCCCGGAGCAGTACTTC.

The chain couples TRBV2 to TRBJ2-7; 9 positions agree with TRBD1. The CDR3 is 14 amino acids. V was clipped by 2 bases and J by 5 bases; unmatched bases: 4. Germline lookup yields CDR1 SNHLY and CDR2 FYNNEI. CDR3 nucleotides: TGTGCCAGCAGTGAATGGGGACAGGGAAACGAGCAGTACTTC. Residues: CASSEWGQGNEQYF. Full variable domain (outside the CDR3, taken from reference TRBV2 and TRBJ2-7): EPEVTQTPSHQVTQMGQEVILRCVPISNHLYFYWYRQILGQKVEFLVSFYNNEISEKSEIFDDQFSVERPDGSNFTLKIRSTKLEDSAMYFCASSEWGQGNEQYFGPGTRLTVT.